This TCR beta chain was captured by sequencing in a study of T cell responses to AZD1222 COVID-19 vaccine (dated by TCRdb to 2020 to 2023). In terms of the full investigation: A total of about 240 trial participants underwent TCR sequencing, of whom nearly 210 received two doses of AZD1222 and about 25 received two doses of the MenACWY control vaccine. Trial participants were enrolled into age subgroups of 18-55, 56-69 and 70-plus years, which contained about 150, 27 and 61 TCR-sequenced participants, respectively.

In regard to this clone: Its antigen is unknown. Per-base qualities were not stored, and no clone one base away is much larger.

The CDR3 regions of human TCRbeta chains were analyzed by immunosequencing. The authors' pipeline ran thus. TCRs in the repertoires were matched against a reference library of SARS-CoV-2-specific TCRs that had been generated with the MIRA antigen-specificity platform. Breadth meant the fraction of unique TCRs that were SARS-CoV-2-associated, whereas depth meant the fraction of total T cells that were SARS-CoV-2-associated. Each spike-specific TCR was assigned to its reactive spike region and to a CD4 or CD8 class using the MIRA data. Log10-transformed breadth and depth values were compared by one-way ANOVA with Sidak's multiple comparisons tests. TCRdb retrieved this table from immuneACCESS and kept in-frame rearrangements only. Not all clones are present; in checked studies, unresolved V genes account for under half, and no reason is known for the remainder. V, J and clone size were drawn from that table, and D and trimming were deduced from the DNA. The sample data list roughly 120,000 clones, and 80% to 90% of these were observed just once. The top ten clonotypes cover 3.9% of the sample.

The time point label of this sample denotes: baseline before first vaccination. The treatment or condition label here, explained by the study, means: meningococcal conjugate vaccine given as trial control. Vaccinee samples were obtained from the UK trials COV001 and COV002, which included a single-blind randomized controlled phase 2/3 trial of AZD1222 (ChAdOx1 nCoV-19) in healthy adults. For TCRbeta chain sequencing, PBMC samples were collected from trial participants at day 0 and at day 28 after the second dose. Reading the germline V gene gives CDR1 MDHEN and CDR2 SYDVKM. Deletion took 3 bases off V and 3 bases off J, with a span of 2 bases between the germline ends. The CDR3 spans 12 residues, from the cysteine through the phenylalanine. The entry retains the CDR3 DNA only, 36 bases that are in frame from base 1. Broad study findings and their caveats: The whole spike protein was spanned by vaccine-associated CD4 TCRs, and dominant responses were seen in regions 160-218 and 743-854. Reportedly, close to half of the unique spike-specific TCRs recognized epitopes lying outside the regions that are mutated in the B.1.351 and B.1.1.7 variants. The 56-69-year group was small, and its depth increase did not reach significance, likely because of low power. No day 14 peak-response samples were available, so repertoires were characterized only after the peak T cell response. After two AZD1222 doses, both the breadth and the depth of spike-specific TCRs were significantly higher than at day 0 and than in MenACWY recipients. Conclusions about previously exposed vaccinees are limited because only five to seven AZD1222 recipients were SARS-CoV-2 seropositive at baseline. Most participants were white British and females outnumbered males, and the authors suggested that clonal diversity may have been underestimated.

The TCR was taken from an adult in good health. The sequencing here drew on peripheral blood, taken on day 0 of MenACWY control vaccination. The chain links TRBV28 with TRBJ2-2, with no reliable assignment of the D segment. The base sequence is TGTGCCAGCAGTTTCTACACCGGGGAGCTGTTTTTT. Translated, this gives CASSFYTGELFF.